The clone carrying this TCR beta chain was observed a few times. Its specificity is not known. The data derive from a study of T cell repertoires in cytomegalovirus infection. Study-wide context: Signatures in public TCR beta sequences pointed to both CMV infection and matching HLA type.

TCRdb reanalysed the reads using MiXCR and keeps one entry per CDR3 protein. Among 630,000 or so distinct CDR3 sequences listed, 24% were seen once. V trimming: 3 bases; J trimming: 4 bases; junction bases outside the gene matches: 6. The CDR3 has 15 residues. The germline gives CDR1 SGHVS, CDR2 FNYEAQ. General observations from the study: Ex vivo, HLA-C-restricted CMV-specific TCR beta clonotypes prevailed over the rest of the response. CMV carriers having the relevant HLA were flagged by cumulative public TCR beta family frequency.

The specimen was CD8+ T cells from PBMCs. The V call is TRBV7-6, the J call TRBJ1-1, with 9 bases fitting TRBD1. This sequence was found in a human donor in good health (CMV status not recorded). Some clones in this sample may be carry-over from other donors' samples. CDR3 DNA: TGTGCCAGCAGCTTCACAGGGGGCGCCTTCACTGAAGCTTTCTTT. Its protein product is CASSFTGGAFTEAFF.